This T cell receptor (beta chain) was identified in a study of blood T cell repertoires in COVID-19. As for the study in general: Acute-phase and convalescent COVID-19 samples originated in the United States, Italy and Spain. The analysed material was cDNA or gDNA that came from T cells, B-cell-depleted T cells, or PBMCs.

As for this clone: Other DNA sequences of this sample code for an identical CDR3.

The V gene end was trimmed by 3 bases and the J gene end by 6 bases; junction bases not matched to a gene: 4. The CDR3 length is 14 residues. Germline V gene lookup returns CDR1 SGHRS and CDR2 YFSETQ. Original methodology: Cell counts per sample came from amplifying reference gene primers. Only in-frame clones appear in the TCRdb table, and some are missing; sequencing was by immunoSEQ multiplex PCR. V and J calls and clone size follow that table, whereas D and trimming were derived from the DNA. The table shows fewer than 350,000 clones, with less than 90% occurring only once. Seattle participants joined during active infection and were tracked over time.

The chain is built from TRBV5-1 and TRBJ2-1; the match to TRBD1 covers 9 bases. This clonotype originated in a woman aged 30 to 39 with COVID-19, enrolled during active disease. Source material: peripheral blood. The DNA of the CDR3 is TGCGCCAGCAGCTCGGGACAGGGAAGCAATGAGCAGTTCTTC. Translating it yields CASSSGQGSNEQFF.